These T cell receptor beta chains were read from a single sample in a study of blood T cells in healthy people across ages. One entry per CDR3 protein results from TCRdb running MiXCR on the 5' RACE reads. The data show approximately 800,000 distinct CDR3 sequences, over 45% seen once. The sequenced material came from blood. Source of these receptors: a man aged 25-40 years in good health. Each CDR3 is given with its conserved first and last residue. A D gene is named only where the DNA matches it firmly. Rows may omit the clone size; those that give it use once, few, many or a size class.

v_gene: TRBV27
abundance: NA
d_gene: TRBD2
j_gene: TRBJ2-7
CDR3aa: CASSTGLAIEQYF
CDR3nt: TGTGCCAGCAGTACTGGACTAGCTATCGAGCAGTACTTC

v_gene: TRBV20-1
abundance: NA
d_gene: TRBD2
j_gene: TRBJ2-7
CDR3aa: CSARDLGWEGLGEQYF
CDR3nt: TGCAGTGCTAGAGATCTCGGGTGGGAGGGCCTGGGAGAGCAGTACTTC

v_gene: TRBV6-2/TRBV6-3
abundance: NA
d_gene: NA
j_gene: TRBJ2-1
CDR3aa: CASNTGISYNEQFF
CDR3nt: TGTGCCAGCAATACGGGCATCTCCTACAATGAGCAGTTCTTC

v_gene: TRBV7-2
abundance: NA
d_gene: TRBD2
j_gene: TRBJ2-7
CDR3aa: CTSSLASGGSWDEQYF
CDR3nt: TGTACCAGCAGCTTAGCTAGCGGGGGATCGTGGGACGAGCAGTACTTC

v_gene: TRBV29-1
abundance: few
d_gene: NA
j_gene: TRBJ2-3
CDR3aa: CSVEAQTDTQYF
CDR3nt: TGCAGCGTTGAAGCCCAAACAGATACGCAGTATTTT

v_gene: TRBV7-2
abundance: few
d_gene: NA
j_gene: TRBJ2-7
CDR3aa: CASSLRSGAGLTYEQYF
CDR3nt: TGTGCCAGCAGCTTAAGGTCCGGTGCGGGCCTCACCTACGAGCAGTACTTC

v_gene: TRBV9
abundance: NA
d_gene: TRBD2
j_gene: TRBJ2-1
CDR3aa: CASSVSSGSGNEQFF
CDR3nt: TGTGCCAGCAGCGTCAGTAGCGGGAGTGGGAATGAGCAGTTCTTC

v_gene: TRBV28
abundance: NA
d_gene: NA
j_gene: TRBJ1-2
CDR3aa: CASRAAGRGGGYTF
CDR3nt: TGTGCCAGCAGGGCCGCGGGGCGGGGGGGTGGCTACACCTTC

v_gene: TRBV11-2
abundance: NA
d_gene: NA
j_gene: TRBJ1-2
CDR3aa: CASSRNGQNYGYTF
CDR3nt: TGTGCCAGCAGCCGGAACGGACAGAACTATGGCTACACCTTC

v_gene: TRBV9
abundance: NA
d_gene: TRBD2
j_gene: TRBJ2-5
CDR3aa: CASSRLAGDQETQYF
CDR3nt: TGTGCCAGCAGCCGACTAGCGGGAGACCAAGAGACCCAGTACTTC

v_gene: TRBV20-1
abundance: NA
d_gene: NA
j_gene: TRBJ2-3
CDR3aa: CSATRPGTDTQYF
CDR3nt: TGCAGTGCGACTAGACCCGGGACAGATACGCAGTATTTT

v_gene: TRBV5-5
abundance: NA
d_gene: NA
j_gene: TRBJ2-3
CDR3aa: CASSSRPSADTQYF
CDR3nt: TGTGCCAGCAGCTCGCGGCCTAGCGCAGATACGCAGTATTTT

v_gene: TRBV9
abundance: NA
d_gene: NA
j_gene: TRBJ2-5
CDR3aa: CASSVGEAYQETQYF
CDR3nt: TGTGCCAGCAGCGTCGGTGAAGCGTACCAAGAGACCCAGTACTTC

v_gene: TRBV14
abundance: NA
d_gene: NA
j_gene: TRBJ2-7
CDR3aa: CASSFLDTRAGEQYF
CDR3nt: TGTGCCAGCAGCTTCCTCGATACGAGGGCCGGCGAGCAGTACTTC

v_gene: TRBV7-9
abundance: NA
d_gene: NA
j_gene: TRBJ2-3
CDR3aa: CASRGPLLTDTQYF
CDR3nt: TGTGCCAGCAGGGGACCGTTACTCACAGATACGCAGTATTTT

v_gene: TRBV29-1
abundance: once
d_gene: TRBD1
j_gene: TRBJ1-2
CDR3aa: CSAEIGTGGYTF
CDR3nt: TGCAGCGCCGAAATCGGGACAGGGGGCTACACCTTC

v_gene: TRBV9
abundance: few
d_gene: TRBD1
j_gene: TRBJ2-3
CDR3aa: CASSATGVITDTQYF
CDR3nt: TGTGCCAGCAGCGCGACAGGGGTGATCACAGATACGCAGTATTTT

v_gene: TRBV12-3/TRBV12-4
abundance: NA
d_gene: NA
j_gene: TRBJ2-3
CDR3aa: CASSLVQTGGQQYF
CDR3nt: TGTGCCAGCAGTTTAGTACAGACAGGAGGCCAGCAGTATTTT

v_gene: TRBV20-1
abundance: NA
d_gene: NA
j_gene: TRBJ2-3
CDR3aa: CSAYDFGALTDTQYF
CDR3nt: TGCAGTGCCTACGACTTCGGGGCCCTCACAGATACGCAGTATTTT

v_gene: TRBV20-1
abundance: NA
d_gene: TRBD1
j_gene: TRBJ1-4
CDR3aa: CSASRVTGGKEKLFF
CDR3nt: TGCAGTGCTAGCCGGGTCACAGGGGGCAAAGAAAAACTGTTTTTT

v_gene: TRBV2
abundance: NA
d_gene: TRBD1
j_gene: TRBJ1-2
CDR3aa: CASSRTGENYGYTF
CDR3nt: TGTGCCAGCAGTCGGACAGGTGAAAACTATGGCTACACCTTC

v_gene: TRBV7-2
abundance: NA
d_gene: TRBD2
j_gene: TRBJ2-1
CDR3aa: CASSSLSGGVVNEQFF
CDR3nt: TGTGCCAGCAGCTCCCTTAGCGGGGGGGTGGTAAATGAGCAGTTCTTC

v_gene: TRBV3-1
abundance: few
d_gene: NA
j_gene: TRBJ2-1
CDR3aa: CASSQGVRGYNEQFF
CDR3nt: TGTGCCAGCAGCCAAGGTGTGCGCGGCTACAATGAGCAGTTCTTC

v_gene: TRBV20-1
abundance: few
d_gene: TRBD2
j_gene: TRBJ2-7
CDR3aa: CSVAGVLNEQYF
CDR3nt: TGCAGTGTCGCGGGGGTATTGAACGAGCAGTACTTC

v_gene: TRBV6-5
abundance: NA
d_gene: NA
j_gene: TRBJ2-1
CDR3aa: CASSLLSGSSYNEQFF
CDR3nt: TGTGCCAGCAGTCTACTCAGCGGCAGCTCCTACAATGAGCAGTTCTTC

v_gene: TRBV6-5
abundance: NA
d_gene: TRBD1
j_gene: TRBJ2-7
CDR3aa: CASSYSFGTDYEQYF
CDR3nt: TGTGCCAGCAGTTACTCGTTCGGGACAGACTACGAGCAGTACTTC

v_gene: TRBV12-3/TRBV12-4
abundance: NA
d_gene: TRBD1
j_gene: TRBJ2-7
CDR3aa: CASSLGDYDRDYEQYF
CDR3nt: TGTGCCAGCAGTTTAGGCGACTATGACAGGGACTACGAGCAGTACTTC

v_gene: TRBV5-1
abundance: NA
d_gene: NA
j_gene: TRBJ2-3
CDR3aa: CASSLDYPDTQYF
CDR3nt: TGCGCCAGCAGCTTGGACTACCCAGATACGCAGTATTTT

v_gene: TRBV25-1
abundance: NA
d_gene: TRBD2
j_gene: TRBJ2-1
CDR3aa: CASSSRRGRVSDEQFF
CDR3nt: TGTGCCAGCAGTTCCCGGCGCGGGAGGGTTAGCGATGAGCAGTTCTTC

v_gene: TRBV20-1
abundance: NA
d_gene: TRBD2
j_gene: TRBJ2-5
CDR3aa: CSVSESGRAARTQYF
CDR3nt: TGCAGTGTTTCAGAAAGCGGGAGGGCCGCAAGGACCCAGTACTTC

v_gene: TRBV6-2/TRBV6-3
abundance: few
d_gene: TRBD1
j_gene: TRBJ2-4
CDR3aa: CASSWGQGNIQYF
CDR3nt: TGTGCCAGCAGTTGGGGACAGGGGAACATTCAGTACTTC

v_gene: TRBV10-3
abundance: many
d_gene: TRBD1
j_gene: TRBJ1-5
CDR3aa: CASSPDRDQPQHF
CDR3nt: TGTGCCAGCTCCCCCGACAGGGATCAGCCCCAGCATTTT

v_gene: TRBV12-3/TRBV12-4
abundance: NA
d_gene: NA
j_gene: TRBJ2-5
CDR3aa: CASSPTHQETQYF
CDR3nt: TGTGCCAGCAGTCCAACACACCAGGAGACCCAGTACTTC

v_gene: TRBV3-1
abundance: NA
d_gene: NA
j_gene: TRBJ1-1
CDR3aa: CASSQDLQGGMNTEAFF
CDR3nt: TGTGCCAGCAGCCAAGACCTTCAAGGGGGGATGAACACTGAAGCTTTCTTT

v_gene: TRBV20-1
abundance: NA
d_gene: TRBD2
j_gene: TRBJ2-1
CDR3aa: CSARDNLAGDIYNEQFF
CDR3nt: TGCAGTGCTAGAGATAATCTAGCGGGGGACATATACAATGAGCAGTTCTTC

v_gene: TRBV29-1
abundance: NA
d_gene: NA
j_gene: TRBJ2-1
CDR3aa: CSVEREREQFF
CDR3nt: TGCAGCGTGGAAAGGGAACGTGAGCAGTTCTTC

v_gene: TRBV3-1
abundance: NA
d_gene: NA
j_gene: TRBJ2-7
CDR3aa: CASSPVGTTYEQYF
CDR3nt: TGTGCCAGCAGCCCCGTCGGGACAACCTACGAGCAGTACTTC

v_gene: TRBV12-3/TRBV12-4
abundance: many
d_gene: NA
j_gene: TRBJ2-7
CDR3aa: CASSFGFEQYF
CDR3nt: TGTGCCAGCAGTTTTGGATTCGAGCAGTACTTC

v_gene: TRBV7-2
abundance: NA
d_gene: NA
j_gene: TRBJ1-5
CDR3aa: CASSPTGGLSNQPQHF
CDR3nt: TGTGCCAGCAGCCCAACTGGGGGTTTGAGCAATCAGCCCCAGCATTTT

v_gene: TRBV6-5
abundance: once
d_gene: NA
j_gene: TRBJ2-1
CDR3aa: CASSYFTGDNEQFF
CDR3nt: TGTGCCAGCAGTTACTTTACAGGCGACAATGAGCAGTTCTTC

v_gene: TRBV29-1
abundance: once
d_gene: NA
j_gene: TRBJ1-1
CDR3aa: CSVVEAADTEAFF
CDR3nt: TGCAGCGTTGTAGAGGCCGCCGACACTGAAGCTTTCTTT

v_gene: TRBV20-1
abundance: many
d_gene: NA
j_gene: TRBJ2-1
CDR3aa: CSARDFLGSKNEQFF
CDR3nt: TGCAGTGCTAGAGATTTCCTAGGGAGCAAGAATGAGCAGTTCTTC

v_gene: TRBV24-1
abundance: few
d_gene: TRBD2
j_gene: TRBJ2-3
CDR3aa: CATSELAGESDTQYF
CDR3nt: TGTGCCACCAGTGAACTAGCGGGAGAGTCTGATACGCAGTATTTT

v_gene: TRBV28
abundance: NA
d_gene: NA
j_gene: TRBJ2-2
CDR3aa: CASTGTPLGTGELFF
CDR3nt: TGTGCCAGCACCGGGACTCCCTTAGGAACCGGGGAGCTGTTTTTT

v_gene: TRBV7-2
abundance: few
d_gene: TRBD1
j_gene: TRBJ1-2
CDR3aa: CASSRDRGKYGYTF
CDR3nt: TGTGCCAGCAGCCGAGACAGGGGAAAGTATGGCTACACCTTC

v_gene: TRBV11-2
abundance: few
d_gene: NA
j_gene: TRBJ2-6
CDR3aa: CASSPHPIRVGLSGANVLTF
CDR3nt: TGTGCCAGCAGCCCCCACCCGATCAGGGTGGGACTGTCTGGGGCCAACGTCCTGACTTTC

v_gene: TRBV29-1
abundance: few
d_gene: TRBD1
j_gene: TRBJ2-7
CDR3aa: CSVGQGLYSYEQYF
CDR3nt: TGCAGCGTGGGACAGGGGCTGTACTCCTACGAGCAGTACTTC

v_gene: TRBV6-6
abundance: NA
d_gene: TRBD2
j_gene: TRBJ2-5
CDR3aa: CASSYGTSGWETQYF
CDR3nt: TGTGCCAGCAGTTATGGGACTAGCGGTTGGGAGACCCAGTACTTC

v_gene: TRBV20-1
abundance: NA
d_gene: NA
j_gene: TRBJ2-7
CDR3aa: CSARDRRSPSYEQYF
CDR3nt: TGCAGTGCTAGAGATCGGCGGAGCCCCTCCTACGAGCAGTACTTC

v_gene: TRBV28
abundance: NA
d_gene: TRBD2
j_gene: TRBJ2-1
CDR3aa: CACRAGVRNEQFF
CDR3nt: TGTGCATGCAGGGCGGGAGTAAGAAATGAGCAGTTCTTC

v_gene: TRBV4-3
abundance: NA
d_gene: NA
j_gene: TRBJ1-1
CDR3aa: CASSQDPMWTEAFF
CDR3nt: TGCGCCAGCAGCCAAGATCCTATGTGGACTGAAGCTTTCTTT

v_gene: TRBV7-3
abundance: few
d_gene: NA
j_gene: TRBJ2-1
CDR3aa: CASSSQIGSDEQFF
CDR3nt: TGTGCCAGCAGCTCCCAAATCGGCTCTGATGAGCAGTTCTTC

v_gene: TRBV20-1
abundance: NA
d_gene: TRBD2
j_gene: TRBJ2-1
CDR3aa: CSATNPGTSTLNEQFF
CDR3nt: TGCAGTGCTACCAACCCCGGGACTAGCACTCTCAATGAGCAGTTCTTC

v_gene: TRBV29-1
abundance: many
d_gene: TRBD2
j_gene: TRBJ2-3
CDR3aa: CSALAGGADTQYF
CDR3nt: TGCAGCGCTTTAGCGGGAGGGGCAGATACGCAGTATTTT

v_gene: TRBV7-2
abundance: once
d_gene: TRBD2
j_gene: TRBJ2-5
CDR3aa: CASSPRLAGVGLPLYF
CDR3nt: TGTGCCAGCAGCCCCCGACTAGCGGGAGTTGGTCTCCCCTTGTACTTC